The subject of this entry is one T cell receptor beta chain. The record originates from a study of sequential checkpoint blockade in melanoma. The CDR3 length is 15 residues. V gave up 3 bases and J gave up 0 bases, with 9 bases separating them. Germline lookup yields CDR1 SGHTA and CDR2 FQGNSA. Treatment specified: randomized to nivolumab then ipilimumab (arm A) or the reverse (arm B). PBMC sorting kept live CD3+CD8+ cells without CD19 or CD56. Sequencing used immunoSEQ multiplex PCR; TCRdb keeps in-frame clones, though not all of them. This sample has about 5,700 clones, with roughly 87% found just once.

The starting material was CD8+ T cells sorted from blood (inferred from file names), obtained from a patient given nivolumab and ipilimumab in sequence. This sequence originates from a human donor with melanoma. V gene TRBV7-2 combines with J gene TRBJ2-1; D is unresolved. The CDR3 loop is CASSFGASSYNEQFF. The DNA of the CDR3 is TGTGCCAGCAGCTTTGGAGCAAGCTCCTACAATGAGCAGTTCTTC.